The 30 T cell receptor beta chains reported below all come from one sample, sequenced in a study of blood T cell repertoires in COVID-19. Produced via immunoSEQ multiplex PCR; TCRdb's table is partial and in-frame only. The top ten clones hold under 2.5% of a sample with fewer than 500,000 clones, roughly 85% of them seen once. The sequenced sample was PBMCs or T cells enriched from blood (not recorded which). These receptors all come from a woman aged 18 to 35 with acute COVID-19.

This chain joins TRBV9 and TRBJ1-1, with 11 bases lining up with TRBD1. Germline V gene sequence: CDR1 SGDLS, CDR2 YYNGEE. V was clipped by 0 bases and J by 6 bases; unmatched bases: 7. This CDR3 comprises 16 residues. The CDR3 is CASSVGVGQGAPEAFF. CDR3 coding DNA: TGTGCCAGCAGCGTAGGGGTAGGACAGGGGGCCCCTGAAGCTTTCTTT.

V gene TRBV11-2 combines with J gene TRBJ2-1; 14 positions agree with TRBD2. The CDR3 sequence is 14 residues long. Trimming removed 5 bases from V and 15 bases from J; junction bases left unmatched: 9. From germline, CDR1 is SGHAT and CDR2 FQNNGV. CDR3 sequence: CASSPYGLAGGVFF. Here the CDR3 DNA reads TGTGCCAGCAGCCCCTACGGACTAGCGGGAGGCGTGTTCTTC.

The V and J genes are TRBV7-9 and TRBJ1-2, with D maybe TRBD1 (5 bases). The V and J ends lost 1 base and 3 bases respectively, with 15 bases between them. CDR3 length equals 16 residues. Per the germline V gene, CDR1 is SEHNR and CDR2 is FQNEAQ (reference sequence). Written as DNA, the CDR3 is TGTGCCAGCAGCTTAGTTATGACAGAACCATACTATGGCTACACCTTC. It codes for CASSLVMTEPYYGYTF.

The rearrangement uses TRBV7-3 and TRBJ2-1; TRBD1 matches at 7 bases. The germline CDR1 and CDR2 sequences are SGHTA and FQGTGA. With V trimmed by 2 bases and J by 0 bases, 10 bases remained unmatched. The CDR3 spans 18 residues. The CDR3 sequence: CASSLWGGRDSSYNEQFF. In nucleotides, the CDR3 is TGTGCCAGCAGCTTATGGGGTGGTAGGGACAGCTCCTACAATGAGCAGTTCTTC. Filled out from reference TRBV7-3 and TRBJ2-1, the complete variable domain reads GAGVSQTPSNKVTEKGKYVELRCDPISGHTALYWYRQSLGQGPEFLIYFQGTGAADDSGLPNDRFFAVRPEGSVSTLKIQRTERGDSAVYLCASSLWGGRDSSYNEQFFGPGTRLTVL.

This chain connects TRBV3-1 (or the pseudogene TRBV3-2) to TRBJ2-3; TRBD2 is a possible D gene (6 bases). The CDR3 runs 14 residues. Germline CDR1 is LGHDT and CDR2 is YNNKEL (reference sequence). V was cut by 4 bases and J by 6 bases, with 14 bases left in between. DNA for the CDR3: TGTGCCAGCAGCCCTGGGACGGGAGCGGATACGCAGTATTTT. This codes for CASSPGTGADTQYF.

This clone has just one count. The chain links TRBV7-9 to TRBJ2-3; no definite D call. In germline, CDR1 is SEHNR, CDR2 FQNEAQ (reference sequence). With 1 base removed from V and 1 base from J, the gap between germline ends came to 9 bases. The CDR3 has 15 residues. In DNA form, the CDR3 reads TGTGCCAGCAGCTTAGTGGCAGGCCGCACAGATACGCAGTATTTT. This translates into CASSLVAGRTDTQYF.

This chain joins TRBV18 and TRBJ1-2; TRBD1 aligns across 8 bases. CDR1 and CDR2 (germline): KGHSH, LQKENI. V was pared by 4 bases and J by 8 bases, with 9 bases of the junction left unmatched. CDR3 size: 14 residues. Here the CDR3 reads CASSQSGQGGGYTF. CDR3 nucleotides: TGTGCCAGCTCACAGAGCGGACAGGGCGGAGGCTACACCTTC.

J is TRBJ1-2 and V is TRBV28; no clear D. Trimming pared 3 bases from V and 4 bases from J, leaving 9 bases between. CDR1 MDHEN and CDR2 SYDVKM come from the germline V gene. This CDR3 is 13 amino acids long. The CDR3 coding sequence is TGTGCCAGCAGTTTCCGGGTAGGCTATGGCTACACCTTC. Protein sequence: CASSFRVGYGYTF.

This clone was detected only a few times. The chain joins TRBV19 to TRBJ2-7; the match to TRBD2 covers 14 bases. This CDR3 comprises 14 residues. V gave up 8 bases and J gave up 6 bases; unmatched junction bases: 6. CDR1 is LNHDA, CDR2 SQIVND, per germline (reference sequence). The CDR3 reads CASAPGLAGVEQYF. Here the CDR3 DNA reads TGTGCCAGTGCACCGGGACTAGCGGGAGTCGAGCAGTACTTC.

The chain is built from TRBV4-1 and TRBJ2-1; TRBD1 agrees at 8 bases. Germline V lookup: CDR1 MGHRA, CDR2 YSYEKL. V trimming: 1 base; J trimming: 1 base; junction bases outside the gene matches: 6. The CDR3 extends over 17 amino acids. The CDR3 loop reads CASSQAGTGNSYNEQFF. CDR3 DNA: TGCGCCAGCAGCCAAGCCGGGACAGGTAATTCCTACAATGAGCAGTTCTTC.

The CDR3: CASSLGSRTRGNEQFF. In DNA, the CDR3 is TGTGCCAGCAGCTTAGGGTCCCGGACTAGGGGTAATGAGCAGTTCTTC. The rearrangement joins TRBV11-2 to TRBJ2-1; 7 positions agree with TRBD2. With V trimmed by 1 base and J by 7 bases, 10 bases remained unmatched. CDR1 is SGHAT and CDR2 is FQNNGV in the germline V gene. The CDR3 spans 16 residues.

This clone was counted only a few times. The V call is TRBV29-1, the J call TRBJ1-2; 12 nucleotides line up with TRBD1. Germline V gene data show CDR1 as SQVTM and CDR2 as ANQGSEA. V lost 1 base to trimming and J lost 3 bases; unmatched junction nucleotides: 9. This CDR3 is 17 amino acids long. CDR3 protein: CSVEVWGQGALDYGYTF. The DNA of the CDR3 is TGCAGCGTTGAAGTGTGGGGACAGGGGGCGTTGGACTATGGCTACACCTTC.

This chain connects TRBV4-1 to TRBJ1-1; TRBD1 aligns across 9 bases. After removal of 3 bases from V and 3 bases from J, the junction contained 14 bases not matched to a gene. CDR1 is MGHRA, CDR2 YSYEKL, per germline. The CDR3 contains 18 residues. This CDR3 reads CASSQRTGTGSADTEAFF. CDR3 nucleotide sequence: TGCGCCAGCAGCCAGAGGACCGGGACAGGGTCGGCGGACACTGAAGCTTTCTTT.

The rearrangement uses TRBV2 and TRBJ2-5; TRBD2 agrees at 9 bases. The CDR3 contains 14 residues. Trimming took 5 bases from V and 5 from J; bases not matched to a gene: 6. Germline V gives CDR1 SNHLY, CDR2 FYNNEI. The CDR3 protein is CASSRAGGMETQYF. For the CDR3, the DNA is TGTGCCAGCAGTCGGGCGGGAGGGATGGAGACCCAGTACTTC.

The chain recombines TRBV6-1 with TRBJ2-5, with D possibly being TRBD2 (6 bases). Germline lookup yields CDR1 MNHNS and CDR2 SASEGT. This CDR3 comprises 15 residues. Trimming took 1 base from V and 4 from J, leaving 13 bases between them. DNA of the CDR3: TGTGCCAGCAGTGAAGGACTCCCGCGGGGAGAGACCCAGTACTTC. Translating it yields CASSEGLPRGETQYF.

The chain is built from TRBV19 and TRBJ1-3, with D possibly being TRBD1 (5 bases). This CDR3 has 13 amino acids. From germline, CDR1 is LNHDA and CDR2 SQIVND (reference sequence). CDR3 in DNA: TGTGCTTGCCAGGGAACGTCCGGAAACACCATATATTTT. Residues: CACQGTSGNTIYF.

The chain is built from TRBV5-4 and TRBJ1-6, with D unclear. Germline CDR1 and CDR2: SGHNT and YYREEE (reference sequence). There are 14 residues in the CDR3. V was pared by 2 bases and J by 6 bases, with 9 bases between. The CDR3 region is CASSLQIFNSPLHF. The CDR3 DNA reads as TGTGCCAGCAGCTTACAAATATTTAATTCACCCCTCCACTTT.

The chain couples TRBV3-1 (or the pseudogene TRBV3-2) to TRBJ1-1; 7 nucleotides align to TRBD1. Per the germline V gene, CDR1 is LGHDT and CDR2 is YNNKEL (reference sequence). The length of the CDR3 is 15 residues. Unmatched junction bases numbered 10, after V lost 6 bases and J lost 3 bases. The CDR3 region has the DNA TGTGCCAGCAGTTCCCCCGGCAGGGGGGACACTGAAGCTTTCTTT. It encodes CASSSPGRGDTEAFF.

CDR3 residues: CATGRIYGYTF. Written as DNA, the CDR3 is TGTGCCACCGGGAGGATCTATGGCTACACCTTC. The gene calls are TRBV28 and TRBJ1-2, with no clear D. The CDR3 totals 11 residues. Germline V gene data show CDR1 as MDHEN and CDR2 as SYDVKM. V was trimmed by 10 bases and J by 4 bases, leaving 10 bases between them.

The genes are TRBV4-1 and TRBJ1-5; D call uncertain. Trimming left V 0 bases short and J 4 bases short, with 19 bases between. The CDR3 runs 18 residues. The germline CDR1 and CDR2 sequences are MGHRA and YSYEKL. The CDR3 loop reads CASSQDGVSLRINQPQHF. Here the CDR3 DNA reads TGCGCCAGCAGCCAAGACGGGGTAAGTCTGAGGATTAATCAGCCCCAGCATTTT.

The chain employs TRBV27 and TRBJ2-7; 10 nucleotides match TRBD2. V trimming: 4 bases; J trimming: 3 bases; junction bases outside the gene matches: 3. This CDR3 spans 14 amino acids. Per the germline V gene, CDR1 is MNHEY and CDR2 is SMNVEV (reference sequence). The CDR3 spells CASSSTSGFYEQYF. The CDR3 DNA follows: TGTGCCAGCAGTTCGACTAGCGGGTTCTACGAGCAGTACTTC.

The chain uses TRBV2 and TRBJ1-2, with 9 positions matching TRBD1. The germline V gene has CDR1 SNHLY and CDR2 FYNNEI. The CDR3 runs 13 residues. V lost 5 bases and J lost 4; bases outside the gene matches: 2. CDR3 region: CASSRDRVYGYTF. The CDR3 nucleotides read TGTGCCAGCAGTCGGGACAGGGTCTATGGCTACACCTTC. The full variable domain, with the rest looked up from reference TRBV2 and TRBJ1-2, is EPEVTQTPSHQVTQMGQEVILRCVPISNHLYFYWYRQILGQKVEFLVSFYNNEISEKSEIFDDQFSVERPDGSNFTLKIRSTKLEDSAMYFCASSRDRVYGYTFGSGTRLTVV.

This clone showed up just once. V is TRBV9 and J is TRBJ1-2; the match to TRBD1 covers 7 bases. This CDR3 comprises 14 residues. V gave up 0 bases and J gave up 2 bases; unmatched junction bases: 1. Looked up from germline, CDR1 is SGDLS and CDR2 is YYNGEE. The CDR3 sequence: CASSVGGQNYGYTF. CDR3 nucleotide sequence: TGTGCCAGCAGCGTAGGGGGACAGAACTATGGCTACACCTTC.

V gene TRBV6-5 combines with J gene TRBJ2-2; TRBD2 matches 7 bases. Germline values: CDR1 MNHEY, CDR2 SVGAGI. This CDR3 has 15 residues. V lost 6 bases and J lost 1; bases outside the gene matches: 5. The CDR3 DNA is TGTGCCAGCAGACCAGCGGGACTGAACACCGGGGAGCTGTTTTTT. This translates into CASRPAGLNTGELFF.

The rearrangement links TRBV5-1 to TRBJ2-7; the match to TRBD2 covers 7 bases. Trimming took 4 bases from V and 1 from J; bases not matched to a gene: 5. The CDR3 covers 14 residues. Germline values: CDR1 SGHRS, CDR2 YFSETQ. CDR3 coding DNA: TGCGCCAGCAGCCAGAGCGGGACGTCCTACGAGCAGTACTTC. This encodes CASSQSGTSYEQYF.

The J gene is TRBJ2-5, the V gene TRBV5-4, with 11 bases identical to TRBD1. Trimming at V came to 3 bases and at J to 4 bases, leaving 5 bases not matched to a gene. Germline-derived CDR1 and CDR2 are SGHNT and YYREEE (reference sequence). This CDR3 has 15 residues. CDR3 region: CASSSGQGAGETQYF. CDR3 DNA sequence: TGTGCCAGCAGCTCCGGACAGGGGGCGGGAGAGACCCAGTACTTC.

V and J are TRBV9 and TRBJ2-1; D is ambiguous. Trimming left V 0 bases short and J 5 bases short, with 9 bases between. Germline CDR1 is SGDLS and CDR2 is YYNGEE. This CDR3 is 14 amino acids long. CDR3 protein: CASSVGNYNNEQFF. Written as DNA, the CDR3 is TGTGCCAGCAGCGTAGGTAACTATAACAATGAGCAGTTCTTC.

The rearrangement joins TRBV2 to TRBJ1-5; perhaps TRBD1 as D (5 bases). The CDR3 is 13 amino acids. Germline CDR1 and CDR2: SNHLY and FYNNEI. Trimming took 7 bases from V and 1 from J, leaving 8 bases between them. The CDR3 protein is CASIRESNQPQHF. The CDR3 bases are TGTGCCAGCATCAGGGAAAGCAATCAGCCCCAGCATTTT.

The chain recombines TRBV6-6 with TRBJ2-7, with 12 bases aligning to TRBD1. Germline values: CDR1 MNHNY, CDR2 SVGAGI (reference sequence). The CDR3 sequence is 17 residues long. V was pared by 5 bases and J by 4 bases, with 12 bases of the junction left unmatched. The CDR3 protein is CASSLKAGTGGAYEQYF. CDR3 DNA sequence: TGTGCCAGCAGTCTAAAAGCCGGGACAGGGGGCGCTTACGAGCAGTACTTC.

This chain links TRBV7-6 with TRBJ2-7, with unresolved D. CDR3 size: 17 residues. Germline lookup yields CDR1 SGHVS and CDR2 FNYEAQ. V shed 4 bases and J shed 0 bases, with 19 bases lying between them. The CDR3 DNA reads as TGTGCCAGCAGCTCCACCCCCGCGGAAACAAGCTCCTACGAGCAGTACTTC. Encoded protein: CASSSTPAETSSYEQYF.